Each of the 22 T cell receptor beta chains below was sequenced from the same sample in a study of long-term antiretroviral therapy in people with HIV. Version v3.0 of the immunoSEQ assay was performed at survey level. Libraries were prepared by immunoSEQ multiplex PCR; TCRdb keeps only in-frame clonotypes and omits some of them. The sample contains fewer than 40,000 clones, 94% of which appear only once. Sequencing used unsorted PBMCs, obtained around 5.3 years after starting antiretroviral therapy. Every receptor here comes from a woman between 45 and 60 years old with HIV.

This clone was counted a few times. The genes are TRBV4-1 and TRBJ1-1; D unclear. Looked up from germline, CDR1 is MGHRA and CDR2 is YSYEKL. The CDR3 has 13 amino acids. Trimming shortened V by 2 bases and J by 5 bases, and 9 bases separated the two germline ends. The CDR3 DNA sequence: TGCGCCAGCAGCCAATGGTCGGGAACTGAAGCTTTCTTT. This sequence encodes CASSQWSGTEAFF.

The genes are TRBV29-1 and TRBJ2-2, with D unclear. In germline, CDR1 is SQVTM, CDR2 ANQGSEA. The CDR3 contains 16 residues. V lost 3 bases and J lost 7, with 21 bases in between. The CDR3 region has the DNA TGCAGCGTTGATCTCGGCCGGAGTGCAAAGAACGGGGAGCTGTTTTTT. It yields the protein CSVDLGRSAKNGELFF.

V is TRBV21-1 and J is TRBJ2-1; TRBD2 is taken as the D call from the table, unchecked against the DNA. TRBV21-1 is shown as a pseudogene. CDR3 size: 16 residues. CDR3 sequence reads: CASSKLAGGTYNEQFF. Here the CDR3 DNA reads TGTGCCAGCAGCAAACTAGCGGGGGGGACATACAATGAGCAGTTCTTC.

The rearrangement uses TRBV19 and TRBJ2-3, with 8 bases matching TRBD2. Trimming took 2 bases from V and 4 from J; bases not matched to a gene: 2. This CDR3 is 14 amino acids long. Looked up from germline, CDR1 is LNHDA and CDR2 is SQIVND (reference sequence). Here the CDR3 reads CASSITGGPDTQYF. CDR3 nucleotides: TGTGCCAGTAGTATAACGGGGGGGCCAGATACGCAGTATTTT.

The chain's CDR3 is CASRRDRGHEQYF. For the CDR3, the DNA is TGTGCCAGCAGACGGGACAGGGGACACGAGCAGTACTTC. V is TRBV6-5 and J is TRBJ2-7; 10 positions agree with TRBD1. Germline V gene sequence: CDR1 MNHEY, CDR2 SVGAGI. Trimming at V came to 6 bases and at J to 5 bases, leaving 4 bases not matched to a gene. This CDR3 comprises 13 residues.

The DNA for the CDR3 is TGTGCCATCAGTGAGACCCTAGGACTAGCGGTTACCTACAATGAGCAGTTCTTC. Translation: CAISETLGLAVTYNEQFF. This sequence joins TRBV10-3 and TRBJ2-1; 10 positions match TRBD2. V was pared by 2 bases and J by 2 bases, with 9 bases of the junction left unmatched. The CDR3 is made up of 18 amino acids. In germline, CDR1 is ENHRY, CDR2 SYGVKD.

This clone has more than one count but fewer than ten. V and J are TRBV7-2 and TRBJ1-5, with 7 bases fitting TRBD1. CDR1 is SGHTA, CDR2 FQGNSA, per germline. CDR3 length equals 16 residues. J gave up 2 bases and V 5 bases, and 9 bases lay outside the gene matches. The CDR3 bases are TGTGCCAGCAGCAAAAGAACAGGGGAGGGCAATCAGCCCCAGCATTTT. Translated: CASSKRTGEGNQPQHF. Together with reference TRBV7-2 and TRBJ1-5, the CDR3 gives the full variable domain: GAGVSQSPSNKVTEKGKDVELRCDPISGHTALYWYRQSLGQGLEFLIYFQGNSAPDKSGLPSDRFSAERTGGSVSTLTIQRTQQEDSAVYLCASSKRTGEGNQPQHFGDGTRLSIL.

The sample holds one count of this clone. CDR3 DNA sequence: TGCAGCGTTGTGCTTCAGGGGACAGATACGCAGTATTTT. Its translation: CSVVLQGTDTQYF. The V gene is TRBV29-1, the J gene TRBJ2-3; tentative D call: TRBD1 (6 bases). Trimming removed 4 bases from V and 3 bases from J, with 11 bases in between. CDR1 and CDR2 (germline): SQVTM, ANQGSEA. The CDR3 sequence is 13 residues long.

The rearrangement links TRBV5-5 to TRBJ2-7; D may be TRBD1 or TRBD2 (6 bases each). Trimming took 3 bases from V and 0 from J, leaving 16 bases between them. The germline gives CDR1 SGHKS, CDR2 YYEKEE (reference sequence). The CDR3 consists of 16 residues. In DNA form, the CDR3 reads TGTGCCAGCAGCTCCGTTGGGGGGCGAGCCTCCTACGAGCAGTACTTC. Its translation is CASSSVGGRASYEQYF.

This clone was observed a few times. The CDR3 spells CASSIGIPPKAYEQYF. The CDR3 nucleotides read TGTGCCAGTAGTATTGGGATCCCACCGAAAGCTTACGAGCAGTACTTC. The chain carries TRBV19 and TRBJ2-7; unclear D gene. The CDR3 runs 16 residues. V was trimmed by 3 bases and J by 4 bases, leaving 19 bases between them. Germline V lookup: CDR1 LNHDA, CDR2 SQIVND (reference sequence).

CDR3 coding DNA: TGTGCCAGCAGCAAAGGCTCTAGCACAGATACGCAGTATTTT. It is translated as CASSKGSSTDTQYF. This chain links TRBV21-1 with TRBJ2-3. TRBV21-1 constitutes a pseudogene. This CDR3 is 14 amino acids long.

V and J are TRBV9 and TRBJ2-5, with D perhaps matching TRBD1 or TRBD2 (5 bases each). The CDR3 sequence is 13 residues long. V lost 2 bases to trimming and J lost 5 bases, with 10 bases between them. Germline V gene lookup returns CDR1 SGDLS and CDR2 YYNGEE. CDR3 region: CASSVGGWETQYF. DNA for the CDR3: TGTGCCAGCAGCGTTGGGGGTTGGGAGACCCAGTACTTC. The full variable domain, rest sourced from reference TRBV9 and TRBJ2-5, is DSGVTQTPKHLITATGQRVTLRCSPRSGDLSVYWYQQSLDQGLQFLIQYYNGEERAKGNILERFSAQQFPDLHSELNLSSLELGDSALYFCASSVGGWETQYFGPGTRLLVL.

The chain uses TRBV6-6 and TRBJ1-6; no firm D call. The CDR3 length is 15 residues. Germline assignment: CDR1 MNHNY and CDR2 SVGAGI (reference sequence). V dropped 2 bases and J dropped 3 bases, with 8 bases sitting between them. In nucleotides, the CDR3 is TGTGCCAGCAGTTACCTGCAGGACTATAATTCACCCCTCCACTTT. This encodes CASSYLQDYNSPLHF.

The V and J genes are TRBV29-1 and TRBJ1-3; 7 bases line up with TRBD1. The length of the CDR3 is 17 residues. Unmatched junction bases numbered 15, after V lost 7 bases and J lost 0 bases. Looked up from germline, CDR1 is SQVTM and CDR2 is ANQGSEA. The CDR3 DNA reads TGCAGCGCTGCCCATACACCGGGACAGAGCTCTGGAAACACCATATATTTT. This sequence encodes CSAAHTPGQSSGNTIYF.

V and J are TRBV6-6 and TRBJ1-3, with D maybe TRBD1 (5 bases). Between the trimmed V and J ends, which lost 2 bases and 2 bases, there was a span of 13 bases. CDR3 length: 16 residues. CDR1 and CDR2 (germline): MNHNY, SVGAGI (reference sequence). In nucleotides, the CDR3 is TGTGCCAGCAGTTACGGGGCAGGGAGTACTGGAAACACCATATATTTT. Its translation is CASSYGAGSTGNTIYF.

V and J are TRBV6-1 and TRBJ2-7; weak D call: TRBD2 (6 bases). Germline assignment: CDR1 MNHNS and CDR2 SASEGT. V was clipped by 3 bases and J by 2 bases, with 14 bases between them. The CDR3 totals 15 residues. CDR3 sequence (DNA): TGTGCCAGCAGTGAGTCCGGGACTCGGGCCTACGAGCAGTACTTC. This sequence encodes CASSESGTRAYEQYF.

The V call is TRBV19, the J call TRBJ1-2; D unresolved. V lost 3 bases and J 2 bases, leaving 10 bases between the germline ends. This CDR3 has 14 residues. The germline V gene has CDR1 LNHDA and CDR2 SQIVND (reference sequence). The CDR3 DNA sequence: TGTGCCAGTAGTATGGCGGGCGAAAACTATGGCTACACCTTC. It codes for CASSMAGENYGYTF.

The chain uses TRBV6-1 and TRBJ1-2, with D hard to call. The CDR3 is 15 amino acids. V was trimmed by 0 bases and J by 5 bases, leaving 13 bases between them. CDR1 and CDR2 (germline): MNHNS, SASEGT. CDR3 in DNA: TGTGCCAGCAGTGAAGCGCTCGGAAACCCTTATGGCTACACCTTC. It encodes CASSEALGNPYGYTF.

J is TRBJ2-2 and V is TRBV6-5; 11 bases are shared with TRBD1. Unmatched junction bases numbered 6, after V lost 0 bases and J lost 9 bases. CDR3 size: 16 residues. Looked up from germline, CDR1 is MNHEY and CDR2 is SVGAGI. This CDR3 reads CASSYSRDRGYRELFF. In DNA, the CDR3 is TGTGCCAGCAGTTACTCGCGGGACAGGGGGTACCGGGAGCTGTTTTTT.

This sequence joins TRBV27 and TRBJ2-3; 9 bases fit TRBD1. Trimming took 5 bases from V and 4 from J; bases not matched to a gene: 19. CDR1 and CDR2 from the germline V gene are MNHEY and SMNVEV (reference sequence). There are 19 residues in the CDR3. CDR3 nucleotide sequence: TGTGCCAGCAGTCCCCCCAGGCGGGTTGGACAGGGGCGTGCAGATACGCAGTATTTT. Translated: CASSPPRRVGQGRADTQYF.

The chain is built from TRBV11-2 and TRBJ1-5; unclear D gene. Germline V gene sequence: CDR1 SGHAT, CDR2 FQNNGV. This CDR3 is 14 amino acids long. Trimming pared 5 bases from V and 2 bases from J, leaving 10 bases between. The CDR3 DNA follows: TGTGCCAGCAGCCTAGGTGGCGGCAATCAGCCCCAGCATTTT. Translated, it gives CASSLGGGNQPQHF.

The rearrangement links TRBV2 to TRBJ2-7; TRBD1 might be the D (5 bases). V dropped 2 bases and J dropped 11 bases, with 10 bases sitting between them. This CDR3 comprises 11 residues. Per the germline V gene, CDR1 is SNHLY and CDR2 is FYNNEI. CDR3 nucleotide sequence: TGTGCCAGCAGTGAAACAGCAGGGAAGTACTTC. Translation gives CASSETAGKYF.